These 14 T cell receptor beta chains share one sample of origin, sequenced in a study of T cell repertoires in cytomegalovirus infection. Their target antigens are unknown. Each CDR3 protein gets one entry after TCRdb re-called the reads with MiXCR. Of about a million distinct CDR3 sequences listed, 30% to 40% are singletons. The sample here was cultured CD8+ T cells from PBMCs, taken from culture after CMV antigen stimulation. These receptors all stem from a human donor in good health (CMV status not recorded). Some clones in this sample may be carry-over from other donors' samples.

The chain has TRBV6-6 and TRBJ2-3; a weak D match, TRBD2 (7 bases). Trimming left V 5 bases short and J 2 bases short, with 20 bases between. CDR3 length equals 17 residues. Per the germline V gene, CDR1 is MNHNY and CDR2 is SVGAGI (reference sequence). The CDR3 DNA reads as TGTGCCAGCAGTCATGTTCCTTTAGGGGGGGACACAGATACGCAGTATTTT. This sequence encodes CASSHVPLGGDTDTQYF.

The genes are TRBV10-3 and TRBJ2-3, with 9 bases that match TRBD1. This CDR3 comprises 15 residues. Germline lookup yields CDR1 ENHRY and CDR2 SYGVKD. Losses at the gene ends were 6 bases for V and 2 bases for J; bases not matched to a gene: 6. For the CDR3, the DNA is TGTGCCATCAGAATCTGGACAGGGGACACAGATACGCAGTATTTT. Protein: CAIRIWTGDTDTQYF.

The rearrangement uses TRBV6-2 or TRBV6-3 and TRBJ2-5, with 12 bases identical to TRBD2. The CDR3 loop spans 16 amino acids. With 3 bases clipped from V and 3 bases from J, the junction kept 5 bases outside the gene matches. Germline loops: CDR1 MNHEY, CDR2 SVGEGT. CDR3 nucleotide sequence: TGTGCCAGCAGTTATACTAGCGGGGGGCGAGAAGAGACCCAGTACTTC. Protein product: CASSYTSGGREETQYF.

The rearrangement links TRBV27 to TRBJ2-7; 7 positions agree with TRBD1. CDR3 length equals 14 residues. Per germline, CDR1 MNHEY and CDR2 SMNVEV (reference sequence). V dropped 3 bases and J dropped 5; count of bases not matched to a gene: 7. CDR3 sequence (DNA): TGTGCCAGCAGTTTCGCGGACAGGACCCACGAGCAGTACTTC. This sequence encodes CASSFADRTHEQYF.

The rearrangement joins TRBV9 to TRBJ2-5, with a possible D match to TRBD2 (5 bases). Germline V gene data show CDR1 as SGDLS and CDR2 as YYNGEE. The CDR3 runs to 14 residues. V gave up 0 bases and J gave up 0 bases, with 6 bases separating them. The CDR3 DNA reads as TGTGCCAGCAGCGTAGCGGGAAACCAAGAGACCCAGTACTTC. Translated: CASSVAGNQETQYF.

This clonotype was recorded at least ten times. This chain links TRBV12-3 or TRBV12-4 with TRBJ2-1, with TRBD2 identical over 11 bases. The CDR3 is 18 amino acids. The ends lost 7 bases at V and 3 bases at J; junction bases unmatched: 14. Written as DNA, the CDR3 is TGTGCCAGCACTCCTGGGGGGCCGACTAGCGGGGTCTACAATGAGCAGTTCTTC. The encoded protein is CASTPGGPTSGVYNEQFF.

This clonotype was detected a few times. The chain couples TRBV6-4 to TRBJ1-1; weak D call: TRBD1 (6 bases). Trimming shortened V by 0 bases and J by 3 bases, and 14 bases separated the two germline ends. The CDR3 sequence is 16 residues long. Germline CDR1 is MRHNA and CDR2 is SNTAGT. CDR3 loop: CASSDSSAGDYTEAFF. The CDR3 coding sequence is TGTGCCAGCAGTGACTCGTCGGCAGGGGACTACACTGAAGCTTTCTTT.

The rearrangement uses TRBV12-5 and TRBJ1-1, with 11 bases matching TRBD1. Germline V gene data show CDR1 as LGHNT and CDR2 as FRNRAP. V gave up 2 bases and J gave up 7 bases; unmatched junction bases: 12. The CDR3 contains 17 residues. The chain's CDR3 is CASGLTMGRDRGFEAFF. As DNA, the CDR3 is TGTGCTAGTGGTTTGACAATGGGTCGGGACAGGGGGTTTGAAGCTTTCTTT.

This clonotype was observed many times. V and J are TRBV9 and TRBJ2-5; D uncertain. The CDR3 length is 15 residues. V was cut by 0 bases and J by 3 bases, with 12 bases left in between. The V gene's germline CDR1 is SGDLS and CDR2 YYNGEE. Here the CDR3 reads CASSVGERYKETQYF. The DNA for the CDR3 is TGTGCCAGCAGCGTAGGTGAGAGATACAAAGAGACCCAGTACTTC. Drawing the rest from reference TRBV9 and TRBJ2-5, the complete variable domain is DSGVTQTPKHLITATGQRVTLRCSPRSGDLSVYWYQQSLDQGLQFLIQYYNGEERAKGNILERFSAQQFPDLHSELNLSSLELGDSALYFCASSVGERYKETQYFGPGTRLLVL.

This clonotype was seen at least ten times. The rearrangement uses TRBV7-2 and TRBJ2-1, with 7 bases identical to TRBD2. Germline loops: CDR1 SGHTA, CDR2 FQGNSA. CDR3 length equals 17 residues. Unmatched junction bases numbered 7, after V lost 2 bases and J lost 0 bases. The CDR3 DNA sequence: TGTGCCAGCAGCTTAAGGTCGGGCGGGAGCTCCTACAATGAGCAGTTCTTC. It encodes CASSLRSGGSSYNEQFF.

This clonotype was seen repeatedly, ten times or more. This chain connects TRBV7-2 to TRBJ1-1, with TRBD1 matching 10 bases. The length of the CDR3 is 14 residues. V lost 3 bases, J lost 4 bases, and 2 bases stayed unmatched. The germline gives CDR1 SGHTA, CDR2 FQGNSA. The CDR3 is CASSLDRGGTEAFF. For the CDR3, the DNA is TGTGCCAGCAGCTTGGACAGGGGGGGCACTGAAGCTTTCTTT.

A few counts support this clonotype. V usage is TRBV12-5 and J usage is TRBJ1-1; 8 bases agree with TRBD1. CDR1 is LGHNT and CDR2 is FRNRAP in the germline V gene. This CDR3 has 15 residues. Losses at the gene ends were 3 bases for V and 3 bases for J; bases not matched to a gene: 6. The CDR3 DNA is TGTGCTAGTGGTTTCTTTACAGGGGGTGACACTGAAGCTTTCTTT. It is translated as CASGFFTGGDTEAFF.

This clonotype has just a few counts. As DNA, the CDR3 is TGTGCCAGCAGCTACCCTTCTGGGGGAAACACTGAAGCTTTCTTT. Encoded protein: CASSYPSGGNTEAFF. The chain couples TRBV7-9 to TRBJ1-1, with D perhaps matching TRBD1 (5 bases). This CDR3 comprises 15 residues. CDR1 is SEHNR, CDR2 FQNEAQ, per germline (reference sequence). Deletions cut 4 bases from V and 2 bases from J, with 14 bases between.

The chain has TRBV28 and TRBJ1-5, with D tentatively TRBD1 (6 bases). V was shortened by 3 bases and J by 3 bases, with 12 bases between the two germline ends. Germline V gene data show CDR1 as MDHEN and CDR2 as SYDVKM. The CDR3 runs to 15 residues. The DNA for the CDR3 is TGTGCCAGCAGTTTGACAGGATGGGCCAATCAGCCCCAGCATTTT. Protein sequence: CASSLTGWANQPQHF. Full variable domain (missing parts from reference TRBV28 and TRBJ1-5): DVKVTQSSRYLVKRTGEKVFLECVQDMDHENMFWYRQDPGLGLRLIYFSYDVKMKEKGDIPEGYSVSREKKERFSLILESASTNQTSMYLCASSLTGWANQPQHFGDGTRLSIL.